This T cell receptor (beta chain) emerged from a study of shared clonotypes between healthy human individuals. CD45RO+ cells joined CCR7-negative CD45RA+ TemRA cells to form CD8 memory. Several immunoSEQ plates held equal portions of the genomic DNA taken from each subset. Repertoires were generated with immunoSEQ multiplex PCR, while TCRdb's copy carries only in-frame clones and drops some. The data show some 700,000 clones, 90% seen once. The CDR3 is 15 amino acids. Germline V gene sequence: CDR1 MDHEN, CDR2 SYDVKM. V lost 6 bases to trimming and J lost 1 base; unmatched junction nucleotides: 8. The TCR originated in a man younger than 35 in good health. Some clones in this sample may be carry-over from other donors' samples. Sequencing was performed on memory CD8+ T cells from PBMCs. Subset denoted: CD45RO+ cells pooled with CCR7-negative TemRA cells. The chain couples TRBV28 to TRBJ2-5; the match to TRBD2 covers 7 bases. The CDR3 loop is CASRDFGGGQETQYF. Here the CDR3 DNA reads TGTGCCAGCAGGGATTTCGGCGGGGGCCAAGAGACCCAGTACTTC.